Reported below is one T cell receptor (beta chain). Antigen: not known. The CDR3 is 18 amino acids. Trimming cost V 5 bases and J 1 base; bases outside gene matches: 15. Germline assignment: CDR1 SGHAT and CDR2 FQNNGV. This sample is part of a study of cytomegalovirus exposure and HLA in healthy donors. A multiplex PCR was run with 60 Vbeta primers and 13 Jbeta primers. Only in-frame clones appear in the TCRdb table, and some are missing; sequencing was by immunoSEQ multiplex PCR. This sample yields 100,000 to 150,000 clones, of which roughly 82% are seen a single time; under 3% belongs to the top ten. General observations from the study: Information on immune exposure was restricted to one variable (CMV serostatus).

Source material: PBMCs. This chain links TRBV11-2 with TRBJ2-3, with 7 bases lining up with TRBD1. The receptor was isolated from a woman aged 18-29 years in good health and CMV-seropositive. CDR3 DNA sequence: TGTGCCAGCAGCCCCCTGAGGTCACAGGGGTCGGGCACAGATACGCAGTATTTT. Translation: CASSPLRSQGSGTDTQYF.